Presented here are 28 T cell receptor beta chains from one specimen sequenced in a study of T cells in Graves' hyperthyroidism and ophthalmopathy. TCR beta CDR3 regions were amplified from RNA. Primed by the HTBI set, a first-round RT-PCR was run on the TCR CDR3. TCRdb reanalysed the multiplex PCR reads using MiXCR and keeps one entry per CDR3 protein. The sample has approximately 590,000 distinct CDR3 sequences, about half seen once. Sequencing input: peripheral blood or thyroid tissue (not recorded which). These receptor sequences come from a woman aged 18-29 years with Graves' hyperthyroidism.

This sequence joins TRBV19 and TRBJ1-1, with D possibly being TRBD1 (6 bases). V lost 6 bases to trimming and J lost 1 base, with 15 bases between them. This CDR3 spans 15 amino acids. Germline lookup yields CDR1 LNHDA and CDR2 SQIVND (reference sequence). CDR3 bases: TGTGCCAGTAGACCGAGGGGGAGGTCGAACACTGAAGCTTTCTTT. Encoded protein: CASRPRGRSNTEAFF.

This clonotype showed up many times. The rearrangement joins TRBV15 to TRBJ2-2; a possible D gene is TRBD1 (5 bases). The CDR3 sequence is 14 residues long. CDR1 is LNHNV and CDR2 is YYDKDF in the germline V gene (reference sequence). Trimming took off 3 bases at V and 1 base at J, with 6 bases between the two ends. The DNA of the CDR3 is TGTGCCACCAGCAGGACAGAGAACACCGGGGAGCTGTTTTTT. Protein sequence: CATSRTENTGELFF. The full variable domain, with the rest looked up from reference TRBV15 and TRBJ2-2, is DAMVIQNPRYQVTQFGKPVTLSCSQTLNHNVMYWYQQKSSQAPKLLFHYYDKDFNNEADTPDNFQSRRPNTSFCFLDIRSPGLGDTAMYLCATSRTENTGELFFGEGSRLTVL.

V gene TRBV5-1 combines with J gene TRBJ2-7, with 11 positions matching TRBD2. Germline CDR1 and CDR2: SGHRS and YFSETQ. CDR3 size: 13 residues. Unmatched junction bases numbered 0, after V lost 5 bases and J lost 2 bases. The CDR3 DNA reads TGCGCCAGCAGGACTAGCGGGGCCTACGAGCAGTACTTC. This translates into CASRTSGAYEQYF.

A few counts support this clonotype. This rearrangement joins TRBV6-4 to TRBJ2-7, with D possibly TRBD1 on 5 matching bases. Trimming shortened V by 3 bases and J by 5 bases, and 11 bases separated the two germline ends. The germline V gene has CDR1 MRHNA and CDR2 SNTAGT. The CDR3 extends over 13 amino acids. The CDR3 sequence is CASSERGLNEQYF. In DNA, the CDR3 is TGTGCCAGCAGTGAAAGGGGCCTGAACGAGCAGTACTTC.

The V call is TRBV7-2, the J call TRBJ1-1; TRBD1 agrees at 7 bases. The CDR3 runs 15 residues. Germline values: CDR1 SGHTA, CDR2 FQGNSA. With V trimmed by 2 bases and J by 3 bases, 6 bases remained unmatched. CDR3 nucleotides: TGTGCCAGCAGCTTAAAGACAGGGTGGGACACTGAAGCTTTCTTT. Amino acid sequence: CASSLKTGWDTEAFF.

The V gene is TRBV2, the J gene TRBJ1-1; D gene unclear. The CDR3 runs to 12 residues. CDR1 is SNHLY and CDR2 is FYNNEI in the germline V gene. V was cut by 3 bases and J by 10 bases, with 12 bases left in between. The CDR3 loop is CASSDRNYGAFF. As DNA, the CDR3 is TGTGCCAGCAGTGACCGTAACTATGGAGCTTTCTTT.

The CDR3 spells CASSYSRGFTYEQYF. The DNA for the CDR3 is TGTGCCAGCAGTTACTCGCGGGGGTTCACCTACGAGCAGTACTTC. The rearrangement uses TRBV6-2 or TRBV6-3 and TRBJ2-7, with 7 bases identical to TRBD2. With 0 bases clipped from V and 2 bases from J, the junction kept 4 bases outside the gene matches. Germline V gives CDR1 MNHEY, CDR2 SVGEGT. The CDR3 runs 15 residues.

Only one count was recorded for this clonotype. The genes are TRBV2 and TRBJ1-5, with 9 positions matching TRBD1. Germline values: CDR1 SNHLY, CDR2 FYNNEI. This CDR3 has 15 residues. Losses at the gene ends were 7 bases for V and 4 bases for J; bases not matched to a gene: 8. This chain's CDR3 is CASNTGTGKNQPQHF. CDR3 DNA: TGTGCCAGCAATACCGGGACAGGGAAGAATCAGCCCCAGCATTTT. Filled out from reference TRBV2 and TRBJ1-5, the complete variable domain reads EPEVTQTPSHQVTQMGQEVILRCVPISNHLYFYWYRQILGQKVEFLVSFYNNEISEKSEIFDDQFSVERPDGSNFTLKIRSTKLEDSAMYFCASNTGTGKNQPQHFGDGTRLSIL.

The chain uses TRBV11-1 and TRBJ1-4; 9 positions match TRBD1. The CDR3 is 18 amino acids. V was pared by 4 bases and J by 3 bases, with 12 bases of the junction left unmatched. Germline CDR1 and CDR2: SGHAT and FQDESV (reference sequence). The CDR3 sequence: CASSSASWTGAANEKLFF. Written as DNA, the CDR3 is TGTGCCAGCAGCTCAGCCAGTTGGACAGGGGCAGCTAATGAAAAACTGTTTTTT.

CDR3: CASSKQGVYEQYF. CDR3 nucleotide sequence: TGTGCCAGCAGCAAACAGGGGGTATACGAGCAGTACTTC. V gene TRBV5-6 combines with J gene TRBJ2-7; TRBD1 aligns across 8 bases. The CDR3 contains 13 residues. Trimming took 4 bases from V and 4 from J; bases not matched to a gene: 4. Germline V gene data show CDR1 as SGHDT and CDR2 as YYEEEE.

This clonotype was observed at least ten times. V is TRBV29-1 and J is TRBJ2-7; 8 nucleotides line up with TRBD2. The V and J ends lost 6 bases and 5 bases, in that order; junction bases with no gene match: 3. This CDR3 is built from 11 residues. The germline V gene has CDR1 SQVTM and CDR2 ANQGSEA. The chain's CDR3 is CSVRGANEQYF. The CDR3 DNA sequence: TGCAGCGTGCGGGGGGCGAACGAGCAGTACTTC.

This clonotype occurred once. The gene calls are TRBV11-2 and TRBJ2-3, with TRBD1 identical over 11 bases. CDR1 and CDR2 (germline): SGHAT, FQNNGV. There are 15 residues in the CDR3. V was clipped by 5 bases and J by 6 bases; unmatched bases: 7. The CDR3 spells CASSAGTGGTDTQYF. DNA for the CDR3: TGTGCCAGCAGCGCCGGGACAGGGGGTACGGATACGCAGTATTTT.

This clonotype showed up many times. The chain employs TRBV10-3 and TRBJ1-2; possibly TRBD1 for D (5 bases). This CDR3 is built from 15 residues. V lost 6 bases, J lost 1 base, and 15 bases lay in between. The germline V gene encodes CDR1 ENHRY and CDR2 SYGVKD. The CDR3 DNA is TGTGCCATCAGCCCGACAGTTACCGATAACTATGGCTACACCTTC. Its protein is CAISPTVTDNYGYTF.

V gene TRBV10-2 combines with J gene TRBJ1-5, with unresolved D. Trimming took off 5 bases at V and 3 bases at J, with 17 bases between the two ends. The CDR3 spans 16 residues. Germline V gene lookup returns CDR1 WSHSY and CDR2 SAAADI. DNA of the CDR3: TGCGCCAGCAGTCAAGGCGGACCGCACTTCAATCAGCCCCAGCATTTT. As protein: CASSQGGPHFNQPQHF.

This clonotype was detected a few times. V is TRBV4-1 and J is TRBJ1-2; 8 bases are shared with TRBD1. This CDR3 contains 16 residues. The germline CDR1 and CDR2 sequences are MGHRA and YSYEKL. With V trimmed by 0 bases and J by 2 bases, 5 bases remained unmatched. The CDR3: CASSQDQGARNYGYTF. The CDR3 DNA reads TGCGCCAGCAGCCAAGATCAGGGGGCAAGGAACTATGGCTACACCTTC.

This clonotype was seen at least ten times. The CDR3 DNA sequence: TGCAGTGCCGAGGACCGGGACTTCTACGAGCAGTACTTC. This translates into CSAEDRDFYEQYF. J is TRBJ2-7 and V is TRBV20-1, with D maybe TRBD2 (6 bases). V lost 6 bases to trimming and J lost 3 bases, with 15 bases between them. This CDR3 is built from 13 residues. Germline assignment: CDR1 DFQATT and CDR2 SNEGSKA (reference sequence).

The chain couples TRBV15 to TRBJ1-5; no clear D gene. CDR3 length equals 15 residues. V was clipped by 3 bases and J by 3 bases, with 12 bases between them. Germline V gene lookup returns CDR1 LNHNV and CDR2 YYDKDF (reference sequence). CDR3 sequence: CATSSQRQDNQPQHF. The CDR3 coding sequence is TGTGCCACCAGCAGCCAACGACAAGACAATCAGCCCCAGCATTTT.

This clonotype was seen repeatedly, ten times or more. The CDR3 reads CATSRGGVQETQYF. CDR3 DNA sequence: TGTGCCACCAGCAGAGGAGGGGTCCAAGAGACCCAGTACTTC. The V and J genes are TRBV15 and TRBJ2-5; D tentatively fits TRBD1 or TRBD2 (5 bases each). V lost 1 base to trimming and J lost 1 base, with 7 bases between them. The CDR3 contains 14 residues. The germline V gene has CDR1 LNHNV and CDR2 YYDKDF (reference sequence).

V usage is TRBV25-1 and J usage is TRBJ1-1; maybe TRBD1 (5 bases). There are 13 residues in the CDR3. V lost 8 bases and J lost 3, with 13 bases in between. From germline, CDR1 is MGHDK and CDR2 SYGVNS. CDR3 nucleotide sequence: TGTGCCAGCGTTGCGGGGGTAGACACTGAAGCTTTCTTT. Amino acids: CASVAGVDTEAFF.

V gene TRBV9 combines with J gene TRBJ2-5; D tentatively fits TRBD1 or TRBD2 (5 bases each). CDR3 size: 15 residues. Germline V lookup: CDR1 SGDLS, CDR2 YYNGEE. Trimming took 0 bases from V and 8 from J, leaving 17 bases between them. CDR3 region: CASSVATRGAETQYF. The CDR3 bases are TGTGCCAGCAGCGTAGCTACGAGGGGCGCGGAAACCCAGTACTTC. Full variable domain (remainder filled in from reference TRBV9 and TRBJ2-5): DSGVTQTPKHLITATGQRVTLRCSPRSGDLSVYWYQQSLDQGLQFLIQYYNGEERAKGNILERFSAQQFPDLHSELNLSSLELGDSALYFCASSVATRGAETQYFGPGTRLLVL.

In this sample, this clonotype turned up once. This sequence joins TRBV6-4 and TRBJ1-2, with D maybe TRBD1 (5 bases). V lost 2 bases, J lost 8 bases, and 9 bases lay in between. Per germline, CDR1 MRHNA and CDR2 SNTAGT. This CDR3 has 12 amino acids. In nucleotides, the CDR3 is TGTGCCAGCAGTGACGGGTCAGGGGGCTACACCTTC. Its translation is CASSDGSGGYTF.

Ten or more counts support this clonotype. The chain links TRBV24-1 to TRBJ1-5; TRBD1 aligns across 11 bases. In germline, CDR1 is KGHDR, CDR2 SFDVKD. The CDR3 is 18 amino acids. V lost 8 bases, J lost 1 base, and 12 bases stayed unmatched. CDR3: CATNVDRGPPVSNQPQHF. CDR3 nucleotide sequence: TGTGCCACCAACGTGGACAGGGGGCCCCCGGTGAGCAATCAGCCCCAGCATTTT.

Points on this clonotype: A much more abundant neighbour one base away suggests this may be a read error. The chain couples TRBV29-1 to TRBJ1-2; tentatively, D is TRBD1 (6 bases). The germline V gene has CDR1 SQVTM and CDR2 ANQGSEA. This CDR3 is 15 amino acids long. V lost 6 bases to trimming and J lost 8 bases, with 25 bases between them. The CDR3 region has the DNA TGCAGCGTCGACGCCACACGAAACAGGGCTCGGGGCTACACCTTC. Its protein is CSVDATRNRARGYTF.

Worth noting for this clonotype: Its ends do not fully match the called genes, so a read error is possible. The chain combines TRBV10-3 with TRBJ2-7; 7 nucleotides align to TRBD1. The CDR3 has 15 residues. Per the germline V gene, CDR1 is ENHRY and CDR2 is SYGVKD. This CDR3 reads CAVSRLETGSYEQYF. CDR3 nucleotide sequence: TGTGCCGTCAGCCGCCTAGAGACAGGGTCCTACGAGCAGTACTTC.

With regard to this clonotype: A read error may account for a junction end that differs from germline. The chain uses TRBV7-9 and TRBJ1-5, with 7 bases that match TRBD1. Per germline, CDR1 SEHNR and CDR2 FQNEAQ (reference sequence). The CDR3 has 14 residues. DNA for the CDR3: TGTGCCGGCAGCACCACAGGGGAAAATCAGCCCCAGCATTTT. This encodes CAGSTTGENQPQHF.

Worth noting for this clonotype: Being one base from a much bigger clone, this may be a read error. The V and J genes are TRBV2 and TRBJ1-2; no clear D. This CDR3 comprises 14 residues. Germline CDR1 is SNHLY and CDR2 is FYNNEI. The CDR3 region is CASSEGNLNYGYSF. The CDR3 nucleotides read TGTGCCAGCAGTGAAGGGAACCTTAACTATGGCTACTCCTTC.

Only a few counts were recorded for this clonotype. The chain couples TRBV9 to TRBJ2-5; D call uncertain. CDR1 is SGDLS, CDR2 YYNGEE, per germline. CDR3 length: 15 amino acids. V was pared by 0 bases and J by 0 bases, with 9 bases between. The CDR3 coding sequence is TGTGCCAGCAGCGTAGGGGTGAATTACCAAGAGACCCAGTACTTC. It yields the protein CASSVGVNYQETQYF.

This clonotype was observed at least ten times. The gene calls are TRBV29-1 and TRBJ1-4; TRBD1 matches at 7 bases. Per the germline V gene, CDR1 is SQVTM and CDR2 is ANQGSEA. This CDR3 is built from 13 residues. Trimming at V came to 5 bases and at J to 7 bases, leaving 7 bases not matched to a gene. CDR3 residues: CSVLQGFGEKLFF. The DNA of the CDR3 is TGCAGCGTTCTACAGGGGTTTGGTGAAAAACTGTTTTTT.